These T cell receptor beta chains were read from a single sample in a study of cytomegalovirus exposure and HLA in healthy donors. The data were produced by immunoSEQ multiplex PCR, yet TCRdb's version contains in-frame clones alone and is incomplete. In the table there are hundreds of thousands of clones, about nine tenths of which are singletons. Source material: PBMCs. The receptors originated from a woman aged 18-29 years in good health and CMV-seropositive. The CDR3 runs from the conserved cysteine through the conserved F or W. The order of the fields is V gene, D gene, J gene, clone size, CDR3 DNA, CDR3 protein. A D gene is named only where the DNA matches it firmly. Clone size is not always given. Where it is, it says once, few, many or a class for expanded clones.

v_gene: TRBV28; d_gene: TRBD2; j_gene: TRBJ2-1; abundance: NA; CDR3nt: TGTGCCAGCAGTTTAAGGGGACTAGCGGGAGTTTACAATGAGCAGTTCTTC; CDR3aa: CASSLRGLAGVYNEQFF
v_gene: TRBV7-6; d_gene: NA; j_gene: TRBJ2-3; abundance: NA; CDR3nt: TGTGCCAGCAGCTTAAGGACAGCAAGTGACAGGGATACGCAGTATTTT; CDR3aa: CASSLRTASDRDTQYF
v_gene: TRBV7-9; d_gene: TRBD1; j_gene: TRBJ1-1; abundance: NA; CDR3nt: TGTGCCAGCAGCTTAGCCCCCGGGACAGACCCGAACACTGAAGCTTTCTTT; CDR3aa: CASSLAPGTDPNTEAFF
v_gene: TRBV19; d_gene: TRBD1; j_gene: TRBJ1-5; abundance: NA; CDR3nt: TGTGCCAGTGCGACAGGGATTCGACAGCCCCAGCATTTT; CDR3aa: CASATGIRQPQHF
v_gene: TRBV27; d_gene: TRBD1; j_gene: TRBJ1-1; abundance: NA; CDR3nt: TGTGCCAGCAGTCCGTTTCAGGGGGCGGCTGAAGCTTTCTTT; CDR3aa: CASSPFQGAAEAFF
v_gene: TRBV29-1; d_gene: TRBD2; j_gene: TRBJ2-1; abundance: NA; CDR3nt: TGCAGCGTCCTAGCGGGAGTGATGTATGAGCAGTTCTTC; CDR3aa: CSVLAGVMYEQFF
v_gene: TRBV6-1; d_gene: TRBD1; j_gene: TRBJ1-5; abundance: NA; CDR3nt: TGTGCCAGCGACAGGGCGAGCAATCAGCCCCAGCATTTT; CDR3aa: CASDRASNQPQHF
v_gene: TRBV6-1; d_gene: TRBD2; j_gene: TRBJ2-7; abundance: NA; CDR3nt: TGTGCCAGCAGTGACTTACTAGCGGGAGGCCTTAGCTCCTACGAGCAGTACTTC; CDR3aa: CASSDLLAGGLSSYEQYF
v_gene: TRBV28; d_gene: NA; j_gene: TRBJ1-1; abundance: NA; CDR3nt: TGTGCCAGCAGTCTGACAGAGAACACTGAAGCTTTCTTT; CDR3aa: CASSLTENTEAFF
v_gene: TRBV7-9; d_gene: NA; j_gene: TRBJ2-7; abundance: NA; CDR3nt: TGTGCCAGCAGCCGAAAGACTTCCTACGAGCAGTACTTC; CDR3aa: CASSRKTSYEQYF
v_gene: TRBV9; d_gene: NA; j_gene: TRBJ1-2; abundance: NA; CDR3nt: TGTGCCAGCAGCGTAGAGGTTCGGGAGGCCAACTATGGCTACACCTTC; CDR3aa: CASSVEVREANYGYTF
v_gene: TRBV4-1; d_gene: TRBD1; j_gene: TRBJ2-7; abundance: once; CDR3nt: TGCGCCAGCAGCCAAGATCCTCTCGACAGGGATGGCGAGCAGTACTTC; CDR3aa: CASSQDPLDRDGEQYF
v_gene: TRBV11-2; d_gene: NA; j_gene: TRBJ2-7; abundance: NA; CDR3nt: TGTGCCAGCAGCTTAGACCCAGGGATAACCTACGAGCAGTACTTC; CDR3aa: CASSLDPGITYEQYF
v_gene: TRBV5-1; d_gene: TRBD1; j_gene: TRBJ2-7; abundance: NA; CDR3nt: TGCGCCAGCAGCAAGGGGACAGCCTACTCCTACGAGCAGTACTTC; CDR3aa: CASSKGTAYSYEQYF
v_gene: TRBV5-1; d_gene: TRBD1; j_gene: TRBJ2-6; abundance: NA; CDR3nt: TGCGCCAGCAGCTTGGCCCGCCGGACAGGGACTGGGGCCAACGTCCTGACTTTC; CDR3aa: CASSLARRTGTGANVLTF
v_gene: TRBV7-9; d_gene: NA; j_gene: TRBJ2-6; abundance: NA; CDR3nt: TGTGCCAGCAGCCCCCCCGGGTTCGGGGCCAACGTCCTGACTTTC; CDR3aa: CASSPPGFGANVLTF
v_gene: TRBV5-1; d_gene: TRBD1; j_gene: TRBJ1-2; abundance: NA; CDR3nt: TGCGCCAGCAGCTTACAACAGGGGACCTATGGCTACACCTTC; CDR3aa: CASSLQQGTYGYTF
v_gene: TRBV2; d_gene: NA; j_gene: TRBJ1-2; abundance: NA; CDR3nt: TGTGCCAGCAGTGTACAGGGCGTGGAGGGCTACACCTTC; CDR3aa: CASSVQGVEGYTF
v_gene: TRBV19; d_gene: TRBD1; j_gene: TRBJ1-2; abundance: once; CDR3nt: TGTGCCAGTAGTATCCCCCGGACAGGGGGAGAAGACTACACCTTC; CDR3aa: CASSIPRTGGEDYTF
v_gene: TRBV7-2; d_gene: NA; j_gene: TRBJ1-5; abundance: NA; CDR3nt: TGTGCCAGCAGCTTCGGGGGAGCGGCTTATCAGCCCCAGCATTTT; CDR3aa: CASSFGGAAYQPQHF
v_gene: TRBV28; d_gene: TRBD1; j_gene: TRBJ1-3; abundance: once; CDR3nt: TGTGCCAGCAGTTTATTGACAGGGGGTGGAAACACCATATATTTT; CDR3aa: CASSLLTGGGNTIYF
v_gene: TRBV5-1; d_gene: TRBD2; j_gene: TRBJ2-2; abundance: NA; CDR3nt: TGCGCCAGCAAACCTAGCGGGAACACCGGGGAGCTGTTTTTT; CDR3aa: CASKPSGNTGELFF
v_gene: TRBV10-3; d_gene: TRBD1; j_gene: TRBJ2-6; abundance: NA; CDR3nt: TGTGCCGCGACGACAGGGGCCCTCTCTGGGGCCAACGTCCTGACTTTC; CDR3aa: CAATTGALSGANVLTF
v_gene: TRBV27; d_gene: TRBD2; j_gene: TRBJ2-5; abundance: NA; CDR3nt: TGTGCCAGCAGTTTCCGGGGACTAACCACGATAGAGACCCAGTACTTC; CDR3aa: CASSFRGLTTIETQYF
v_gene: TRBV6-5; d_gene: NA; j_gene: TRBJ2-5; abundance: NA; CDR3nt: TGTGCCAGCAGGATTAGTATCCAAGAGACCCAGTACTTC; CDR3aa: CASRISIQETQYF
v_gene: TRBV15; d_gene: NA; j_gene: TRBJ2-7; abundance: many; CDR3nt: TGTGCCACCAGCACTTACAGTGCCGACGAGCAGTACTTC; CDR3aa: CATSTYSADEQYF
v_gene: TRBV10-2; d_gene: TRBD2; j_gene: TRBJ2-5; abundance: NA; CDR3nt: TGCGCCAGCAGTGGGGCTAGCGGGAGGGCTGAGCAAGAGACCCAGTACTTC; CDR3aa: CASSGASGRAEQETQYF
v_gene: TRBV30; d_gene: TRBD1; j_gene: TRBJ1-2; abundance: NA; CDR3nt: TGTGCCTGCATCAAGGGGTTGGGACAGGGGCTTTATGGCTACACCTTC; CDR3aa: CACIKGLGQGLYGYTF
v_gene: TRBV2; d_gene: NA; j_gene: TRBJ1-5; abundance: NA; CDR3nt: TGTGCCAGCAGTGATGGGGGCCTTTTGACGCCCCAGCATTTT; CDR3aa: CASSDGGLLTPQHF
v_gene: TRBV6-5; d_gene: NA; j_gene: TRBJ2-7; abundance: NA; CDR3nt: TGTGCCAGCAGCCCACCGCGTTCGTACCCCTACGAGCAGTACTTC; CDR3aa: CASSPPRSYPYEQYF
v_gene: TRBV6-5; d_gene: TRBD1; j_gene: TRBJ1-2; abundance: NA; CDR3nt: TGTGCCAGCCAGGGACAGGGTTGGGGCTACACCTTC; CDR3aa: CASQGQGWGYTF
v_gene: TRBV5-1; d_gene: TRBD2; j_gene: TRBJ2-1; abundance: once; CDR3nt: TGCGCCAGCAGCTTGGGCTGGACTAGCGGGAGTTCCTACAATGAGCAGTTCTTC; CDR3aa: CASSLGWTSGSSYNEQFF
v_gene: TRBV28; d_gene: NA; j_gene: TRBJ1-5; abundance: NA; CDR3nt: TGTGCCAGCAGTTCGACCGGGACACGGGATCAGCCCCAGCATTTT; CDR3aa: CASSSTGTRDQPQHF
v_gene: TRBV7-9; d_gene: TRBD1; j_gene: TRBJ2-1; abundance: NA; CDR3nt: TGTGCCAGCGAGGCGGGACAGGCTTACAATGAGCAGTTCTTC; CDR3aa: CASEAGQAYNEQFF
v_gene: TRBV27; d_gene: TRBD1; j_gene: TRBJ1-4; abundance: NA; CDR3nt: TGTGCCAGCAGTTCGGGGTCCAGGGGGCATGAAAAACTGTTTTTT; CDR3aa: CASSSGSRGHEKLFF
v_gene: TRBV27; d_gene: TRBD2; j_gene: TRBJ2-4; abundance: once; CDR3nt: TGTGCCAGCAGTTTAGCGGGGGATAACATTCAGTACTTC; CDR3aa: CASSLAGDNIQYF
v_gene: TRBV30; d_gene: NA; j_gene: TRBJ1-2; abundance: NA; CDR3nt: TGTGCCTGGAGTGCTGACTCCCCCAATGGCTACACCTTC; CDR3aa: CAWSADSPNGYTF
v_gene: TRBV27; d_gene: NA; j_gene: TRBJ2-3; abundance: NA; CDR3nt: TGTGCCAGCAGTTTTCAGGGCTTTAGCACAGATACGCAGTATTTT; CDR3aa: CASSFQGFSTDTQYF
v_gene: TRBV27; d_gene: TRBD2; j_gene: TRBJ2-1; abundance: NA; CDR3nt: TGTGCCAGCAAGGATAGCGGGAGCTACAATGAGCAGTTCTTC; CDR3aa: CASKDSGSYNEQFF
v_gene: TRBV6-1; d_gene: TRBD2; j_gene: TRBJ2-7; abundance: NA; CDR3nt: TGTGCCAGCAGTGAGACTAGCGGGAGAAACGAGCAGTACTTC; CDR3aa: CASSETSGRNEQYF
v_gene: TRBV11-2; d_gene: TRBD1; j_gene: TRBJ2-7; abundance: NA; CDR3nt: TGTGCCAGCAGCCAAAAGCCCGGGACAGTATACGAGCAGTACTTC; CDR3aa: CASSQKPGTVYEQYF
v_gene: TRBV7-6; d_gene: TRBD2; j_gene: TRBJ2-1; abundance: NA; CDR3nt: TGTGCCAGCAGCTTCCTAGCGGATACTAACAATGAGCAGTTCTTC; CDR3aa: CASSFLADTNNEQFF
v_gene: TRBV4-1; d_gene: TRBD2; j_gene: TRBJ2-7; abundance: NA; CDR3nt: TGCGCCAGCAGCCAAGAAAGGCGGGAGGCCTACGAGCAGTACTTC; CDR3aa: CASSQERREAYEQYF
v_gene: TRBV6-1; d_gene: TRBD2; j_gene: TRBJ2-1; abundance: few; CDR3nt: TGTGCCAGCAGTGGGACTAGCGGTACCTACAATGAGCAGTTCTTC; CDR3aa: CASSGTSGTYNEQFF
v_gene: TRBV28; d_gene: TRBD1; j_gene: TRBJ1-1; abundance: NA; CDR3nt: TGTGCCAGCGAGACAGGGCAACCAAACACTGAAGCTTTCTTT; CDR3aa: CASETGQPNTEAFF
v_gene: TRBV9; d_gene: NA; j_gene: TRBJ2-1; abundance: NA; CDR3nt: TGTGCCAGCAGCGGCCGGGGCTCCTACAATGAGCAGTTCTTC; CDR3aa: CASSGRGSYNEQFF
v_gene: TRBV6-5; d_gene: TRBD1; j_gene: TRBJ1-1; abundance: NA; CDR3nt: TGTGCCAGCAGGCAAGGACAGGGTTGGACTGAAGCTTTCTTT; CDR3aa: CASRQGQGWTEAFF
v_gene: TRBV28; d_gene: TRBD1; j_gene: TRBJ2-2; abundance: NA; CDR3nt: TGTGCCAGCAGTTCGGGACAGCGCACCGGGGAGCTGTTTTTT; CDR3aa: CASSSGQRTGELFF
v_gene: TRBV7-2; d_gene: NA; j_gene: TRBJ2-5; abundance: NA; CDR3nt: TGTGCCAGCAGCTTCTTACGGGAGACCCAGTACTTC; CDR3aa: CASSFLRETQYF
v_gene: TRBV6-1; d_gene: TRBD1; j_gene: TRBJ2-2; abundance: NA; CDR3nt: TGTGCCAGCATTCCGTCTAGGACAGGGACCGGGGAGCTGTTTTTT; CDR3aa: CASIPSRTGTGELFF
v_gene: TRBV28; d_gene: TRBD2; j_gene: TRBJ2-7; abundance: NA; CDR3nt: TGTGCCAGCAGCGGACTAGCGGGGGGGATGGGGTACGAGCAGTACTTC; CDR3aa: CASSGLAGGMGYEQYF
v_gene: TRBV4-1; d_gene: NA; j_gene: TRBJ2-7; abundance: NA; CDR3nt: TGCGCCAGCAGCCGGGGCCTCACCTACGAGCAGTACTTC; CDR3aa: CASSRGLTYEQYF